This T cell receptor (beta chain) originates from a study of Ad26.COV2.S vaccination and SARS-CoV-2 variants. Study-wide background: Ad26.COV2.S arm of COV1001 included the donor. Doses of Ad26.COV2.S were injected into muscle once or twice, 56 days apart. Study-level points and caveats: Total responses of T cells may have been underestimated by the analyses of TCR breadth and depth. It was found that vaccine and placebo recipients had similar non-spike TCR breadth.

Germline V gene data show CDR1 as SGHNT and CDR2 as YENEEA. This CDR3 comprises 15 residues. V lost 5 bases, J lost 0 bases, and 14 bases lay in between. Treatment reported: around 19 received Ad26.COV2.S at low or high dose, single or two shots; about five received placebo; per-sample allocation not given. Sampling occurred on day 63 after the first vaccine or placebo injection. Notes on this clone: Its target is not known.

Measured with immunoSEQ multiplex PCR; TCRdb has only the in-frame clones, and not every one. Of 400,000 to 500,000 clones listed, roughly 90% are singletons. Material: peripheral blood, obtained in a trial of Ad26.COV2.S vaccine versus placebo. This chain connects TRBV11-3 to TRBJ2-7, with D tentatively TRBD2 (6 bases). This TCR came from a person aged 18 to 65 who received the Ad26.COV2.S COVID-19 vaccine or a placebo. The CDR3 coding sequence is TGTGCCAGCAGCCTAGGGCGGGGCCTCTCCTACGAGCAGTACTTC. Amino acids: CASSLGRGLSYEQYF.